Listed below are T cell receptor beta chains from one sample, sequenced in a study of OX40 agonist ivuxolimab in advanced cancers. This table comes from immunoSEQ multiplex PCR, and its TCRdb copy is limited to in-frame clones, with some not included. Among 60,000 to 85,000 clones, 84% were seen once, and the ten largest hold 6.9%. The sample was CD4+ or CD8+ T cells sorted from blood, taken in a trial of the OX40 agonist ivuxolimab. The receptors were gathered from an adult with an advanced solid tumor such as melanoma, head and neck, liver or kidney cancer. CDR3s include the opening cysteine and the closing phenylalanine or tryptophan. The D gene is left open where the match is weak. Where a row states a size, it is once, few, many or the class of an expanded clone; other rows omit it.

cdr3_length,clone_size,v_call,j_call,d_call,cdr3_aa
15,NA,TRBV6-1,TRBJ1-3,NA,CASSERRVSGNTIYF
15,few,TRBV11-3,TRBJ2-5,NA,CASSYGFSSQETQYF
16,NA,TRBV6-7,TRBJ2-1,NA,CASSRRGQPVINEQFF
15,NA,TRBV2,TRBJ1-6,TRBD1,CASGSTGGGNSPLHF
15,NA,TRBV27,TRBJ1-6,NA,CASRGGVSYNSPLHF
13,few,TRBV6-1,TRBJ1-5,NA,CASRWTADQPQHF
14,few,TRBV28,TRBJ1-5,NA,CASSFGDSNQPQHF
17,NA,TRBV28,TRBJ1-3,NA,CASTQGLDANPINTIYF
15,NA,TRBV5-1,TRBJ2-2,TRBD2,CASRLAGANTGELFF
11,once,TRBV7-8,TRBJ2-2,NA,CASSPQGKLFF
14,NA,TRBV27,TRBJ2-6,NA,CASSLGLGANVLTF
15,NA,TRBV9,TRBJ2-1,TRBD1,CASSVGTGAYNEQFF
16,NA,TRBV25-1,TRBJ2-7,NA,CASAPGQSGGGYEQYF
14,NA,TRBV11-1,TRBJ2-1,NA,CASSFNGYDNEQFF
15,NA,TRBV6-6,TRBJ1-2,NA,CASRSRDLSGYGYTF
15,once,TRBV5-1,TRBJ2-1,NA,CASNFPGGADNEQFF
15,NA,TRBV6-5,TRBJ2-7,NA,CASSYGTQGFYEQYF
14,NA,TRBV10-3,TRBJ2-7,TRBD1,CATTETGVVYEQYF
15,NA,TRBV6-5,TRBJ2-7,NA,CASSYRGLHSYEQYF
14,NA,TRBV5-1,TRBJ2-5,NA,CASSLDSRGETQYF
14,NA,TRBV2,TRBJ1-1,NA,CASSEQGLDTEAFF
14,NA,TRBV10-3,TRBJ2-7,TRBD2,CAISEGLDGYEQYF
14,NA,TRBV2,TRBJ1-2,NA,CASSDVRDSYGYTF
15,NA,TRBV29-1,TRBJ2-1,NA,CSVRPAVSSYNEQFF
14,NA,TRBV29-1,TRBJ2-3,NA,CSVEGRPATDAQYF
11,NA,TRBV30,TRBJ1-1,NA,CAWSARSEAFF
16,many,TRBV7-2,TRBJ2-7,NA,CASSAAGRWSSYEQYF
16,once,TRBV5-5,TRBJ1-5,NA,CASSLWGRGWDQPQHF
12,NA,TRBV10-3,TRBJ1-5,NA,CAISEGSQPQHF
15,NA,TRBV18,TRBJ2-1,NA,CASSPRESGRNEQFF
14,NA,TRBV6-6,TRBJ1-2,TRBD1,CASSSGQGTYGYTF
14,NA,TRBV4-3,TRBJ1-2,NA,CASSQGGGGYGYTF
14,many,TRBV7-9,TRBJ2-2,NA,CASSSAFNTGELFF
18,NA,TRBV12-5,TRBJ1-2,TRBD1,CASGPSTPGTGGVHGYTF
13,NA,TRBV5-1,TRBJ2-3,NA,CASSRGGTDTQYF
16,NA,TRBV5-6,TRBJ1-6,NA,CASSSWVGGWNSPLHF
18,NA,TRBV6-4,TRBJ2-4,TRBD2,CASSDSGREGKAKNIQYF
20,NA,TRBV4-1,TRBJ2-3,NA,CASSQDRNGTPPPSTDTQYF
15,NA,TRBV2,TRBJ1-2,NA,CASSEVPDEGYGYTF
14,NA,TRBV11-3,TRBJ2-5,NA,CASSLGAVRETQYF
16,NA,TRBV15,TRBJ1-4,NA,CATSRGQGAMGEKLFF
13,once,TRBV4-1,TRBJ2-5,NA,CASSLAGQEAQYF
15,NA,TRBV11-3,TRBJ2-7,NA,CASSSFLQGSYEQYF
14,NA,TRBV6-6,TRBJ1-1,NA,CASMLNLLNTEAFF
14,NA,TRBV30,TRBJ1-2,NA,CAWSVPGAGLRYTF
15,few,TRBV25-1,TRBJ2-5,NA,CASSAYSGPRETQYF
19,NA,TRBV21-1,TRBJ1-1,NA,CASSKALSGRRGGNTEAFF
16,NA,TRBV28,TRBJ1-5,NA,CASSSRPKGVNQPQHF
16,NA,TRBV27,TRBJ1-2,TRBD1,CASSLSGLPGGTGYTF
12,NA,TRBV27,TRBJ1-4,NA,CASARSNEKLFF
16,once,TRBV7-2,NA,TRBD2,CASSLVSTSGSYEQYF
17,NA,TRBV5-1,TRBJ2-2,TRBD1,CASTLPRTGLNTGELFF
10,NA,TRBV20-1,TRBJ2-1,NA,CSVRGNEQFF
16,NA,TRBV5-1,TRBJ1-6,TRBD1,CASSPEATGVNSPLHF
16,NA,TRBV28,TRBJ2-1,NA,CASSLTTVGRDNEQFF
14,NA,TRBV27,TRBJ2-2,NA,CASSPSGAIGELFF
12,NA,TRBV29-1,TRBJ2-7,NA,CSVAKGSGEQYF
17,NA,TRBV4-2,TRBJ2-3,TRBD2,CASSQGSLAVGTDTQYF
13,NA,TRBV25-1,TRBJ2-5,NA,CASSESREETQYF
11,NA,TRBV28,TRBJ2-1,TRBD2,CASRGGYEQFF